This TCR beta chain was obtained from a study of shared clonotypes between healthy human individuals. Germline trimming cut 6 bases from V and 7 bases from J; bases unmatched to any gene: 8. The length of the CDR3 is 14 residues. Germline V lookup: CDR1 MNHNY, CDR2 SVGAGI (reference sequence). This clone was recorded once. Sorted-subset replicate PCR reactions were performed with about 190 ng DNA, corresponding to 25,000 to 35,000 T cell genomes. Sequencing used immunoSEQ multiplex PCR; TCRdb keeps in-frame clones, though not all of them. The data show approximately 2.4 million clones, around 95% seen once.

The origin of this receptor is a man in his late teens or twenties in good health. V gene TRBV6-6 combines with J gene TRBJ1-4, with TRBD1 identical over 7 bases. The sample was naive CD4+ T cells sorted from blood. Subset meaning: CD45RA+ positively selected. CDR3 loop: CASSPPTGAEKLFF. As DNA, the CDR3 is TGTGCCAGCAGCCCGCCTACAGGGGCTGAAAAACTGTTTTTT.